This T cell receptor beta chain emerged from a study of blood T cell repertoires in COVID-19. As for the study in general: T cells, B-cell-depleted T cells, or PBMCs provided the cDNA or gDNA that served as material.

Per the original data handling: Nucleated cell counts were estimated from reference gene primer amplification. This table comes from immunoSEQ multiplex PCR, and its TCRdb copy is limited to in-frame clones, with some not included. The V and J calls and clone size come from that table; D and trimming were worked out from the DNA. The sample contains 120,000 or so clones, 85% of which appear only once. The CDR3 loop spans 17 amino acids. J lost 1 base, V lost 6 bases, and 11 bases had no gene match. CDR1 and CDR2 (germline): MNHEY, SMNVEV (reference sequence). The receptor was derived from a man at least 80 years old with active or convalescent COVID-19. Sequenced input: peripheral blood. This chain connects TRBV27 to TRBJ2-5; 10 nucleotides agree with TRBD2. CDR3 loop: CASSGLAVVGFQETQYF. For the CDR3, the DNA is TGTGCCAGCAGCGGACTAGCGGTCGTGGGATTCCAAGAGACCCAGTACTTC.